In this sample, the clone carrying this TCR beta chain turned up a few times. The V end was cut by 1 base, the J end by 7 bases, with 8 bases between. The CDR3 contains 13 residues. The data belong to a study of blood T cell repertoires in COVID-19. Study-wide background: The United States, Italy and Spain provided the acute and convalescent COVID-19 samples.

Seattle's enrolled individuals joined amid active infection and were then monitored longitudinally. In the original workflow: For nucleated cells, counts were estimated from reference gene primer amplification. TCRdb's copy holds only in-frame clones and misses some; the assay was immunoSEQ multiplex PCR. V, J and clone size derive from that table, while D and trimming were established from the DNA sequence. Of about 260,000 clones listed, around nine tenths are singletons. Sequenced material: peripheral blood. This receptor was identified in a woman aged 55-70 years with COVID-19, enrolled during active disease. The rearrangement links TRBV12-3 or TRBV12-4 to TRBJ1-5; unclear D gene. In nucleotides, the CDR3 is TGTGCCAGCAGTTTAGGGCCCCCCCAGCCCCAGCATTTT. Residues: CASSLGPPQPQHF.